A selection of T cell receptor beta chains follows, all from one sample in a study of T-cell memory formation after mild COVID-19. One entry per CDR3 protein, called by TCRdb with MiXCR from the 5' RACE reads. Altogether hundreds of thousands of distinct CDR3 sequences are present, 15% being singletons, with the ten largest covering 2.1%. Sequencing was done on a sample of PBMCs or a T cell subset sorted from them (not recorded which). The receptors were sampled from an adult woman who had mild COVID-19 (a few samples of this study predate the infection). Cell type and time point are not known. Both conserved end residues are part of each CDR3. The order of the fields is D gene, V gene, J gene, clone size, CDR3 protein, CDR3 DNA. A D gene is named only where the DNA matches it firmly. Expanded clones get a size class; other rows say once, few or many, or leave the size out.

d_call: -; v_call: TRBV20-1; j_call: TRBJ1-4; clone_size: -; cdr3_aa: CSARDQGTANEKLFF; cdr3_nt: TGCAGTGCTAGAGATCAGGGAACGGCTAATGAAAAACTGTTTTTT
d_call: -; v_call: TRBV5-1; j_call: TRBJ2-5; clone_size: -; cdr3_aa: CASSPGFGETQYF; cdr3_nt: TGCGCCAGCAGCCCCGGTTTCGGTGAGACCCAGTACTTC
d_call: TRBD2; v_call: TRBV4-3; j_call: TRBJ2-3; clone_size: few; cdr3_aa: CASSQDLATSGATQYF; cdr3_nt: TGCGCCAGCAGCCAAGATTTGGCGACTAGCGGGGCTACGCAGTATTTT
d_call: -; v_call: TRBV5-6; j_call: TRBJ2-7; clone_size: few; cdr3_aa: CASSLPHGDEQYF; cdr3_nt: TGTGCCAGCAGCTTGCCCCACGGGGACGAGCAGTACTTC
d_call: TRBD2; v_call: TRBV7-3; j_call: TRBJ2-5; clone_size: -; cdr3_aa: CASSSARREGQETQYF; cdr3_nt: TGTGCCAGCAGCTCCGCTCGGCGGGAGGGTCAAGAGACCCAGTACTTC
d_call: -; v_call: TRBV3-1; j_call: TRBJ1-5; clone_size: few; cdr3_aa: CASSQVGGQPQHF; cdr3_nt: TGTGCCAGCAGCCAAGTAGGTGGACAGCCCCAGCATTTT
d_call: -; v_call: TRBV4-1; j_call: TRBJ2-2; clone_size: few; cdr3_aa: CASSQEKGRTGELFF; cdr3_nt: TGCGCCAGCAGCCAAGAAAAGGGGCGCACCGGGGAGCTGTTTTTT
d_call: -; v_call: TRBV24-1; j_call: TRBJ2-1; clone_size: few; cdr3_aa: CATSDLMGMRSDEQFF; cdr3_nt: TGTGCCACCAGTGATTTGATGGGAATGCGTAGCGATGAGCAGTTCTTC
d_call: TRBD2; v_call: TRBV20-1; j_call: TRBJ2-3; clone_size: -; cdr3_aa: CSAPPSGRSPDTQYF; cdr3_nt: TGCAGTGCCCCCCCTAGCGGGAGATCCCCGGATACGCAGTATTTT
d_call: -; v_call: TRBV5-1; j_call: TRBJ2-1; clone_size: -; cdr3_aa: CASSLVRVGNEQFF; cdr3_nt: TGCGCCAGCAGCTTGGTACGTGTAGGCAATGAGCAGTTCTTC
d_call: -; v_call: TRBV20-1; j_call: TRBJ2-3; clone_size: few; cdr3_aa: CSARDVGSDTQYF; cdr3_nt: TGCAGTGCTAGAGATGTCGGATCAGATACGCAGTATTTT
d_call: -; v_call: TRBV24-1; j_call: TRBJ2-3; clone_size: -; cdr3_aa: CATSDPGGIADTQYF; cdr3_nt: TGTGCCACCAGTGACCCGGGCGGGATCGCAGATACGCAGTATTTT
d_call: -; v_call: TRBV5-1; j_call: TRBJ2-1; clone_size: -; cdr3_aa: CASSLGQFNDEQFF; cdr3_nt: TGCGCCAGCAGCTTGGGGCAGTTTAACGATGAGCAGTTCTTC
d_call: TRBD2; v_call: TRBV7-8; j_call: TRBJ2-1; clone_size: many; cdr3_aa: CASSSSGGLYNEQFF; cdr3_nt: TGTGCCAGCAGCTCTAGCGGGGGGCTCTACAATGAGCAGTTCTTC
d_call: -; v_call: TRBV12-3/TRBV12-4; j_call: TRBJ2-7; clone_size: -; cdr3_aa: CASSLSRVEQYF; cdr3_nt: TGTGCCAGCAGTTTATCGAGGGTAGAGCAGTACTTC
d_call: TRBD1; v_call: TRBV2; j_call: TRBJ2-7; clone_size: -; cdr3_aa: CASRPLGTGSEEQYF; cdr3_nt: TGTGCCAGCCGGCCCTTAGGGACAGGGTCGGAAGAGCAGTACTTC
d_call: TRBD1; v_call: TRBV11-2; j_call: TRBJ1-1; clone_size: -; cdr3_aa: CASSRPRGLRNTEAFF; cdr3_nt: TGTGCCAGCAGCCGCCCCAGGGGGCTCAGGAACACTGAAGCTTTCTTT
d_call: -; v_call: TRBV6-5; j_call: TRBJ1-5; clone_size: -; cdr3_aa: CSSSYSADSNQLQHF; cdr3_nt: TGTTCCAGCAGCTACTCGGCGGATAGCAATCAGCTCCAGCATTTT
d_call: -; v_call: TRBV2; j_call: TRBJ2-7; clone_size: -; cdr3_aa: CASSPDRISHEQYF; cdr3_nt: TGTGCCAGCAGTCCAGACAGAATATCCCACGAGCAGTACTTC
d_call: -; v_call: TRBV2; j_call: TRBJ1-1; clone_size: few; cdr3_aa: CASRTRDPEAFF; cdr3_nt: TGTGCCAGCAGGACCCGGGACCCTGAAGCTTTCTTT
d_call: TRBD1; v_call: TRBV20-1; j_call: TRBJ1-5; clone_size: few; cdr3_aa: CSAHGTGNQPQHF; cdr3_nt: TGCAGTGCTCACGGGACAGGCAATCAGCCCCAGCATTTT
d_call: TRBD1; v_call: TRBV19; j_call: TRBJ2-4; clone_size: -; cdr3_aa: CASSKSRDRTSLKNIQYF; cdr3_nt: TGTGCCAGTAGTAAGTCGCGGGACAGGACCTCTCTCAAAAACATTCAGTACTTC
d_call: TRBD1; v_call: TRBV7-2; j_call: TRBJ1-1; clone_size: few; cdr3_aa: CASSLGWTGGRFAEAFF; cdr3_nt: TGTGCCAGCAGCTTAGGATGGACAGGGGGCAGATTCGCTGAAGCTTTCTTT
d_call: -; v_call: TRBV5-1; j_call: TRBJ2-5; clone_size: many; cdr3_aa: CASSPWSQLGETQYF; cdr3_nt: TGCGCCAGCAGCCCCTGGAGCCAACTTGGGGAGACCCAGTACTTC
d_call: TRBD1; v_call: TRBV18; j_call: TRBJ1-2; clone_size: -; cdr3_aa: CASSPGTGVNYGYTF; cdr3_nt: TGTGCCAGCTCACCTGGGACAGGGGTAAACTATGGCTACACCTTC
d_call: -; v_call: TRBV2; j_call: TRBJ2-3; clone_size: few; cdr3_aa: CASSPSQLGIATSTDTQYF; cdr3_nt: TGTGCCAGCAGTCCCTCACAACTAGGAATAGCGACTAGCACAGATACGCAGTATTTT
d_call: -; v_call: TRBV7-2; j_call: TRBJ1-1; clone_size: few; cdr3_aa: CASSLAAGSIAEAFF; cdr3_nt: TGTGCCAGCAGCTTAGCGGCAGGGTCTATCGCTGAAGCTTTCTTT